This TCR beta chain was recorded in a study of T cells in Graves' hyperthyroidism and ophthalmopathy. In germline, CDR1 is MDHEN, CDR2 SYDVKM. The CDR3 length is 17 residues. The V segment lost 6 bases and the J segment 10 bases; nucleotides outside the gene matches: 18. This clonotype was detected many times. Using RNA transcripts as the source, TCR beta CDR3 regions were amplified. With the HTBI primer set, the TCR CDR3 went through a first round of RT-PCR. A single record per CDR3 protein comes from TCRdb applying MiXCR to the multiplex PCR reads. Among some 700,000 distinct CDR3 sequences listed, around a sixth were seen once.

The source is a man aged 50 to 60 with Graves' hyperthyroidism. The rearrangement uses TRBV28 and TRBJ2-1; 10 bases are a match to TRBD2. The material sequenced was blood. The CDR3 coding sequence is TGTGCCAGCAGGACCTACGGTGGGCTAGCGGGAGAAGGGGAGCAGTTCTTC. It yields the protein CASRTYGGLAGEGEQFF.